This T cell receptor (beta chain) appears in the sequencing data of a study of monozygotic twins with inflammatory bowel disease. Overall study results and limits: IBD patients shared fewer clonotypes with other individuals than healthy twins, especially patients with disease activity signs. Twins classed as concordant or discordant showed no difference in repertoire similarity, possibly from limited power. Some repertoire variability may stem from patients' differing immunosuppressive treatments.

A remark on this clonotype: Its matching antigen is unknown.

There were eight separate reactions per sample in which cDNA was made. TCRdb reprocessed the 5' RACE reads and stores each CDR3 protein as one record, lacking DNA. This sample's table reports 110,000 to 150,000 distinct CDR3 sequences. This receptor was identified in a human donor with ulcerative colitis or Crohn's disease, or a healthy co-twin of an affected twin (not recorded which). The source material was blood.

Here the CDR3 reads CASGGRAGMNTEAFF. This chain joins TRBV5-1 and TRBJ1-1. This CDR3 comprises 15 residues. Germline V gene data show CDR1 as SGHRS and CDR2 as YFSETQ.